This entry lists 30 T cell receptor beta chains sequenced from one sample in a study of long-term antiretroviral therapy in people with HIV (dated by TCRdb to 2022 to 2024). The immunoSEQ hsTCRB v3.0 assay was used at survey level resolution to sequence the TRB variable region. TCRdb stores this immuneACCESS table with in-frame sequences only. Part of the clones is absent; in the studies checked, under half of the shortfall reflects unresolved V genes, and no reason is known for the rest. The sample table shows about 25,000 clones, and 75% to 85% are seen once. Around 15% of the sample is in the top ten clones. The sample was unsorted PBMCs, taken 2.9 years after starting antiretroviral therapy. Receptors were obtained from a man between 50 and 59 years old with HIV.

The chain joins TRBV19 to TRBJ1-2; possibly TRBD1 for D (6 bases). The germline V gene has CDR1 LNHDA and CDR2 SQIVND (reference sequence). Trimming removed 3 bases from V and 4 bases from J, with 9 bases in between. The CDR3 has 13 amino acids. The CDR3 sequence is CASSIGRGYGYTF. The DNA for the CDR3 is TGTGCCAGTAGTATTGGCAGGGGCTATGGCTACACCTTC.

This sequence joins TRBV7-6 and TRBJ1-2; TRBD1 is a possible D gene (6 bases). Germline V gives CDR1 SGHVS, CDR2 FNYEAQ. The CDR3 runs to 15 residues. V lost 1 base to trimming and J lost 6 bases, with 15 bases between them. Written as DNA, the CDR3 is TGTGCCAGCAGCTTAGATGTGGCGGGGGCGGATGGCTACACCTTC. Protein sequence: CASSLDVAGADGYTF.

J is TRBJ1-3 and V is TRBV9; D is unclear. With 4 bases removed from V and 4 bases from J, the gap between germline ends came to 15 bases. CDR3 length: 15 amino acids. Germline-derived CDR1 and CDR2 are SGDLS and YYNGEE. CDR3 amino acids: CASSQRVGFGNTIYF. In DNA, the CDR3 is TGTGCCAGCAGCCAGAGGGTGGGCTTCGGAAACACCATATATTTT.

As DNA, the CDR3 is TGTGCCAGCAGCTTAGATCGGGGGATCACTGAAGCTTTCTTT. Translation: CASSLDRGITEAFF. The gene calls are TRBV11-2 and TRBJ1-1, with TRBD1 as a possible D gene (5 bases). The germline V gene has CDR1 SGHAT and CDR2 FQNNGV. CDR3 length: 14 amino acids. Trimming left V 0 bases short and J 4 bases short, with 9 bases between. The full variable domain, its missing parts supplied by reference TRBV11-2 and TRBJ1-1, is EAGVAQSPRYKIIEKRQSVAFWCNPISGHATLYWYQQILGQGPKLLIQFQNNGVVDDSQLPKDRFSAERLKGVDSTLKIQPAKLEDSAVYLCASSLDRGITEAFFGQGTRLTVV.

The CDR3, as DNA: TGTGCCAGCAACATGGCAGACAGGCTGAACTATGGCTACACCTTC. Translated, it gives CASNMADRLNYGYTF. The chain links TRBV21-1 to TRBJ1-2; the table's D gene call, TRBD1, was not cross checked with the DNA. TRBV21-1 is a pseudogene segment. The CDR3 extends over 15 amino acids.

The rearrangement uses TRBV6-1 and TRBJ2-1; D call uncertain. The CDR3 is 15 residues long. Trimming stripped 2 bases from V and 0 bases from J, with 8 bases between. Germline assignment: CDR1 MNHNS and CDR2 SASEGT. CDR3 loop: CASSEQVVSYNEQFF. The DNA of the CDR3 is TGTGCCAGCAGTGAACAGGTTGTCTCCTACAATGAGCAGTTCTTC.

The J gene is TRBJ2-7, the V gene TRBV5-6, with a tentative D call TRBD2 (6 bases). The CDR3 runs to 13 residues. V gave up 3 bases and J gave up 7 bases, with 14 bases separating them. Looked up from germline, CDR1 is SGHDT and CDR2 is YYEEEE. The CDR3 DNA reads as TGTGCCAGCAGCTATGTAGTTCGGGAGGAGCAGTACTTC. Its protein product is CASSYVVREEQYF.

The chain combines TRBV6-6 with TRBJ1-5; 9 nucleotides match TRBD1. Per germline, CDR1 MNHNY and CDR2 SVGAGI (reference sequence). The V segment lost 6 bases and the J segment 3 bases; nucleotides outside the gene matches: 6. The CDR3 is 15 residues long. CDR3: CASSPGQGPNQPQHF. CDR3 coding DNA: TGTGCCAGCAGCCCGGGACAGGGACCCAATCAGCCCCAGCATTTT.

The V and J genes are TRBV7-2 and TRBJ2-7; D remains ambiguous. Germline V gene sequence: CDR1 SGHTA, CDR2 FQGNSA. V was cut by 5 bases and J by 0 bases, with 14 bases left in between. This CDR3 has 15 amino acids. Here the CDR3 reads CASSATQASSYEQYF. In DNA, the CDR3 is TGTGCCAGCAGCGCGACCCAGGCGAGCTCCTACGAGCAGTACTTC.

The table lists this clone with a few counts. The chain recombines TRBV28 with TRBJ1-2; D remains unclear. The CDR3 contains 10 residues. Germline assignment: CDR1 MDHEN and CDR2 SYDVKM. V gave up 6 bases and J gave up 5 bases, with 4 bases separating them. This CDR3 is CASSPYGYTF. CDR3 DNA sequence: TGTGCCAGCAGCCCATATGGCTACACCTTC.

This sequence joins TRBV5-1 and TRBJ2-7, with TRBD2 matching 7 bases. Looked up from germline, CDR1 is SGHRS and CDR2 is YFSETQ. The ends lost 1 base at V and 5 bases at J; junction bases unmatched: 6. The CDR3 totals 14 residues. The DNA for the CDR3 is TGCGCCAGCAGCTTGCCCGGGACTATAAACGAGCAGTACTTC. This encodes CASSLPGTINEQYF.

This clone was picked up one time. The genes are TRBV28 and TRBJ1-5, with a possible D match to TRBD1 (5 bases). With 3 bases removed from V and 3 bases from J, the gap between germline ends came to 12 bases. CDR1 is MDHEN, CDR2 SYDVKM, per germline. CDR3 length: 15 amino acids. As DNA, the CDR3 is TGTGCCAGCAGTTTCCGGGGGATGGTCAATCAGCCCCAGCATTTT. Translated, it gives CASSFRGMVNQPQHF.

V gene TRBV7-8 combines with J gene TRBJ1-3; 7 bases are a match to TRBD1. CDR1 and CDR2 from the germline V gene are SGHVS and FQNEAQ. The ends lost 4 bases at V and 3 bases at J; junction bases unmatched: 3. CDR3 length equals 14 residues. The CDR3 region is CASSSRGIGNTIYF. The CDR3 DNA follows: TGTGCCAGCAGCTCCAGGGGGATTGGAAACACCATATATTTT.

This chain uses TRBV18 with TRBJ2-5; TRBD1 agrees at 8 bases. V was pared by 3 bases and J by 5 bases, with 14 bases of the junction left unmatched. Germline CDR1 and CDR2: KGHSH and LQKENI. This CDR3 spans 17 amino acids. The CDR3 region is CASSPAGPGQARETQYF. DNA of the CDR3: TGTGCCAGCTCACCCGCCGGCCCGGGACAGGCGAGGGAGACCCAGTACTTC.

This clone was observed once. V usage is TRBV28 and J usage is TRBJ2-7; maybe TRBD1 (6 bases). Looked up from germline, CDR1 is MDHEN and CDR2 is SYDVKM. The length of the CDR3 is 18 residues. Trimming shortened V by 2 bases and J by 4 bases, and 24 bases separated the two germline ends. This CDR3 reads CASSLPSSQGITQYEQYF. In DNA form, the CDR3 reads TGTGCCAGCAGTTTACCCTCGTCACAGGGAATAACTCAGTACGAGCAGTACTTC.

This clone is a singleton in its sample. The chain joins TRBV15 to TRBJ1-4, with unresolved D. The germline gives CDR1 LNHNV, CDR2 YYDKDF (reference sequence). The V and J ends lost 0 bases and 2 bases respectively, with 7 bases between them. The CDR3 extends over 15 amino acids. Here the CDR3 reads CATSRDVGTNEKLFF. The CDR3 region has the DNA TGTGCCACCAGCAGAGATGTAGGGACTAATGAAAAACTGTTTTTT.

The V gene is TRBV27, the J gene TRBJ1-2; TRBD1 matches 8 bases. This CDR3 has 13 residues. Trimming cost V 5 bases and J 6 bases; bases outside gene matches: 5. Looked up from germline, CDR1 is MNHEY and CDR2 is SMNVEV (reference sequence). The CDR3 reads CASSPDRGDGYTF. CDR3 nucleotides: TGTGCCAGCAGTCCCGACAGGGGCGATGGCTACACCTTC.

This clone was observed once. V and J are TRBV6-5 and TRBJ2-7, with D tentatively TRBD1 (6 bases). The CDR3 length is 11 residues. CDR1 and CDR2 (germline): MNHEY, SVGAGI. Trimming cost V 6 bases and J 4 bases, with 7 bases left between them. This chain's CDR3 is CASRGGYEQYF. The CDR3 DNA is TGTGCCAGCAGAGGGGGTTACGAGCAGTACTTC.

This chain joins TRBV7-8 and TRBJ2-5; D gene ambiguous. CDR3 size: 14 residues. Trimming took 5 bases from V and 2 from J, leaving 12 bases between them. The germline CDR1 and CDR2 sequences are SGHVS and FQNEAQ. CDR3 DNA: TGTGCCAGCAGCCCCCCTCTAGGGCAAGAGACCCAGTACTTC. It codes for CASSPPLGQETQYF. The complete variable domain, with remaining parts taken from reference TRBV7-8 and TRBJ2-5, reads GAGVSQSPRYKVAKRGQDVALRCDPISGHVSLFWYQQALGQGPEFLTYFQNEAQLDKSGLPSDRFFAERPEGSVSTLKIQRTQQEDSAVYLCASSPPLGQETQYFGPGTRLLVL.

This clone was detected a few times. J is TRBJ1-4 and V is TRBV28; 8 positions agree with TRBD1. The CDR3 has 14 amino acids. With V trimmed by 6 bases and J by 10 bases, 10 bases remained unmatched. Germline V lookup: CDR1 MDHEN, CDR2 SYDVKM. The CDR3 region has the DNA TGTGCCAGCAGCCTAGACAGGGGTTTTGGAAAACTGTTTTTT. Translated: CASSLDRGFGKLFF.

As concerns this clone: One end of the junction varies from germline; a read error may be responsible. The rearrangement joins TRBV5-6 to TRBJ1-5, with TRBD1 as a possible D gene (6 bases). Germline V gene data show CDR1 as SGHDT and CDR2 as YYEEEE. This CDR3 spans 12 amino acids. The CDR3 nucleotides read TGTGCCAGCGGCTTGGGGGGCGAGCCCCAGCATTTT. As protein: CASGLGGEPQHF.

V and J are TRBV6-4 and TRBJ1-1, with TRBD1 as a possible D gene (6 bases). V shed 5 bases and J shed 5 bases, with 6 bases lying between them. The CDR3 totals 11 residues. The germline V gene encodes CDR1 MRHNA and CDR2 SNTAGT. CDR3 nucleotide sequence: TGTGCCAGCAGTCAGGGGACTGAAGCTTTCTTT. Its translation: CASSQGTEAFF.

A few counts support this clone. The chain combines TRBV18 with TRBJ2-7, with a possible D match to TRBD2 (6 bases). Germline loops: CDR1 KGHSH, CDR2 LQKENI. The CDR3 length is 15 residues. Trimming removed 5 bases at V and 1 base at J, with 15 bases between. Here the CDR3 reads CASSTESGPSYEQYF. The CDR3 DNA reads TGTGCCAGCTCAACCGAGAGCGGGCCATCCTACGAGCAGTACTTC.

The V and J genes are TRBV6-5 and TRBJ1-5, with 8 bases identical to TRBD1. V gave up 6 bases and J gave up 2 bases; unmatched junction bases: 6. CDR1 and CDR2 (germline): MNHEY, SVGAGI. The length of the CDR3 is 15 residues. The CDR3 sequence is CASRTGDVGNQPQHF. The CDR3 nucleotides read TGTGCCAGCAGGACAGGGGATGTGGGCAATCAGCCCCAGCATTTT.

This clone appeared a single time. The chain joins TRBV19 to TRBJ1-1; D is unresolved. V shed 6 bases and J shed 4 bases, with 9 bases lying between them. The CDR3 extends over 12 amino acids. The germline V gene has CDR1 LNHDA and CDR2 SQIVND (reference sequence). CDR3 protein: CASRSQGTEAFF. DNA of the CDR3: TGTGCCAGTAGGAGTCAAGGCACTGAAGCTTTCTTT.

V and J are TRBV27 and TRBJ1-6; no clear D gene. V was clipped by 0 bases and J by 0 bases, with 12 bases between them. The germline V gene has CDR1 MNHEY and CDR2 SMNVEV (reference sequence). The CDR3 is made up of 18 amino acids. The DNA of the CDR3 is TGTGCCAGCAGTTTATCAGGGAGCGGGAGCTCCTATAATTCACCCCTCCACTTT. It is translated as CASSLSGSGSSYNSPLHF.

This clone is categorized as medium-sized. The rearrangement uses TRBV28 and TRBJ2-3; 8 bases are a match to TRBD2. Looked up from germline, CDR1 is MDHEN and CDR2 is SYDVKM. V was clipped by 6 bases and J by 3 bases; unmatched bases: 11. The length of the CDR3 is 16 residues. The CDR3 DNA reads TGTGCCAGCAGCCCCGGGAGGGTTGGAGGAACAGATACGCAGTATTTT. It translates to CASSPGRVGGTDTQYF.

The rearrangement links TRBV28 to TRBJ1-2, with a tentative D call TRBD1 (5 bases). V was clipped by 8 bases and J by 2 bases, with 12 bases between them. This CDR3 contains 13 residues. Germline lookup yields CDR1 MDHEN and CDR2 SYDVKM. CDR3 protein: CASSLRGNYGYTF. The CDR3 DNA sequence: TGTGCCAGCTCTTTAAGGGGAAACTATGGCTACACCTTC.

The chain has TRBV4-3 and TRBJ2-5; TRBD1 is a possible D gene (5 bases). The end of the DNA is better explained by TRBJ2-7, so the J call may be wrong. CDR3 length: 15 residues. Per germline, CDR1 LGHNA and CDR2 YSLEER. The CDR3 sequence is CASSQSAGSSYEQYF. The CDR3 DNA reads as TGCGCCAGCAGCCAATCAGCAGGGTCGTCCTACGAGCAGTACTTC.

The V gene is TRBV19, the J gene TRBJ1-1; a weak D match, TRBD1 (6 bases). With 9 bases removed from V and 6 bases from J, the gap between germline ends came to 8 bases. The CDR3 sequence is 10 residues long. The V gene's germline CDR1 is LNHDA and CDR2 SQIVND (reference sequence). CDR3 amino acids: CASGGPEAFF. For the CDR3, the DNA is TGTGCCAGCGGGGGCCCTGAAGCTTTCTTT. The full variable domain, completed using reference TRBV19 and TRBJ1-1, is DGGITQSPKYLFRKEGQNVTLSCEQNLNHDAMYWYRQDPGQGLRLIYYSQIVNDFQKGDIAEGYSVSREKKESFPLTVTSAQKNPTAFYLCASGGPEAFFGQGTRLTVV.